This entry features one T cell receptor (beta chain) sequence. The data stem from a study of T cell changes during pregnancy in multiple sclerosis. Sequencing was performed with immunoSEQ multiplex PCR; in TCRdb, only in-frame clones are kept and a portion is missing. Here the sample spans around 95,000 clones, about 92% being singletons. Germline loops: CDR1 MNHNS, CDR2 SASEGT. The CDR3 is made up of 16 amino acids. V lost 4 bases to trimming and J lost 2 bases; unmatched junction nucleotides: 7. The chain links TRBV6-1 to TRBJ2-7; 11 bases map to TRBD2. The sequenced sample was peripheral blood, obtained after pregnancy. The receptor was isolated from a female donor with multiple sclerosis, enrolled in a pregnancy study. CDR3 amino acids: CASSATASGGTYEQYF. CDR3 in DNA: TGTGCCAGCAGTGCCACGGCTAGCGGGGGGACCTACGAGCAGTACTTC.